These 27 T cell receptor beta chains originate from one sample sequenced in a study of CD8 T cells in Susac syndrome. Reverse transcription of about 0.45 to 1 ug RNA used random hexamers. MiXCR was run by TCRdb on the immunoSEQ multiplex PCR reads, yielding one entry per CDR3 protein. The sample consists of 330,000 or so distinct CDR3 sequences, roughly 85% of them appearing once. The sequencing sample was made of CD8+ T cells from PBMCs. These receptors originate from a human donor with multiple sclerosis.

The chain carries TRBV7-8 and TRBJ1-5, with TRBD1 matching 7 bases. Germline V gene lookup returns CDR1 SGHVS and CDR2 FQNEAQ. V trimming: 5 bases; J trimming: 4 bases; junction bases outside the gene matches: 14. CDR3 length: 17 residues. In nucleotides, the CDR3 is TGTGCCAGCAGCATATACCGGGACAGATACTGGAATCAGCCCCAGCATTTT. Protein sequence: CASSIYRDRYWNQPQHF.

This sequence joins TRBV5-6 and TRBJ1-4; D is ambiguous. Germline CDR1 reads SGHDT; CDR2 reads YYEEEE. The V end was cut by 1 base, the J end by 5 bases, with 12 bases between. CDR3 length: 15 amino acids. The CDR3 spells CASSLMGTSNEKLFF. CDR3 nucleotide sequence: TGTGCCAGCAGCTTGATGGGTACATCGAATGAAAAACTGTTTTTT.

This sequence joins TRBV4-3 and TRBJ1-2; tentatively, D is TRBD1 (6 bases). V was shortened by 0 bases and J by 6 bases, with 11 bases between the two germline ends. The germline V gene encodes CDR1 LGHNA and CDR2 YSLEER. CDR3 length: 14 residues. The CDR3: CASSQDAQGNGYTF. Here the CDR3 DNA reads TGCGCCAGCAGCCAAGATGCGCAGGGGAATGGCTACACCTTC.

This CDR3 reads CASSKGRTPNQPQHF. The CDR3 DNA is TGTGCCAGTAGTAAGGGACGCACACCGAATCAGCCCCAGCATTTT. V usage is TRBV19 and J usage is TRBJ1-5; D possibly corresponds to TRBD1 (5 bases). The CDR3 runs 15 residues. The germline V gene has CDR1 LNHDA and CDR2 SQIVND (reference sequence). The V end lost 4 bases, the J end lost 4 bases, and 14 bases lay between the germline ends. Variable domain in full (rest from reference TRBV19 and TRBJ1-5): DGGITQSPKYLFRKEGQNVTLSCEQNLNHDAMYWYRQDPGQGLRLIYYSQIVNDFQKGDIAEGYSVSREKKESFPLTVTSAQKNPTAFYLCASSKGRTPNQPQHFGDGTRLSIL.

The chain uses TRBV4-2 and TRBJ2-3; 11 bases agree with TRBD2. The junction had 11 bases not matched to a gene; V was cut back by 0 bases and J by 3 bases. CDR1 LGHNA and CDR2 YNFKEQ come from the germline V gene. CDR3 size: 19 residues. This CDR3 is CASSQDELAGEWGTDTQYF. For the CDR3, the DNA is TGTGCCAGCAGCCAAGATGAACTAGCGGGAGAGTGGGGAACAGATACGCAGTATTTT.

This chain uses TRBV29-1 with TRBJ1-2, with D perhaps TRBD1 (6 bases). V lost 3 bases to trimming and J lost 13 bases, with 15 bases between them. Germline V gene sequence: CDR1 SQVTM, CDR2 ANQGSEA. The CDR3 runs 11 residues. DNA for the CDR3: TGCAGCGTTGACGTGGGACATCGTAGCACCTTC. Protein product: CSVDVGHRSTF.

This clonotype has only one observation. The chain links TRBV30 to TRBJ1-1; D is possibly TRBD1 (5 bases). Germline V lookup: CDR1 GTSNPN, CDR2 SVGIG (reference sequence). The CDR3 runs to 14 residues. Trimming removed 2 bases from V and 4 bases from J, with 14 bases in between. Here the CDR3 DNA reads TGTGCCTGGAGTCTAGGGGCAAGCTTCACTGAAGCTTTCTTT. This codes for CAWSLGASFTEAFF.

This CDR3 reads CASSYDREETQYF. The CDR3 DNA reads as TGTGCCAGCAGTTACGATAGGGAAGAGACCCAGTACTTC. The V gene is TRBV6-5, the J gene TRBJ2-5; the D is unclear. This CDR3 has 13 amino acids. V shed 2 bases and J shed 3 bases, with 7 bases lying between them. Germline CDR1 is MNHEY and CDR2 is SVGAGI.

The CDR3 spells CASSPQPSGGSYGYTF. DNA of the CDR3: TGTGCCAGTAGTCCCCAACCGTCGGGGGGCAGCTATGGCTACACCTTC. The genes are TRBV19 and TRBJ1-2, with D perhaps matching TRBD1 (6 bases). The V end was cut by 5 bases, the J end by 4 bases, with 20 bases between. CDR1 LNHDA and CDR2 SQIVND come from the germline V gene (reference sequence). The CDR3 covers 16 residues.

The chain is built from TRBV29-1 and TRBJ2-2, with 7 bases that match TRBD2. Germline V lookup: CDR1 SQVTM, CDR2 ANQGSEA. The length of the CDR3 is 15 residues. V gave up 2 bases and J gave up 0 bases; unmatched junction bases: 3. The CDR3 DNA reads as TGCAGCGTTGAATTCGGGAGGTCGAACACCGGGGAGCTGTTTTTT. Protein sequence: CSVEFGRSNTGELFF.

This rearrangement joins TRBV5-4 to TRBJ1-1; D is possibly TRBD1 (6 bases). CDR3 length: 16 residues. V lost 2 bases to trimming and J lost 11 bases, with 25 bases between them. The germline V gene encodes CDR1 SGHNT and CDR2 YYREEE (reference sequence). The chain's CDR3 is CASSFGDQIDRMKAFF. The CDR3 DNA sequence: TGTGCCAGCAGCTTTGGGGACCAAATAGACAGGATGAAGGCTTTCTTT. Drawing the rest from reference TRBV5-4 and TRBJ1-1, the complete variable domain is ETGVTQSPTHLIKTRGQQVTLRCSSQSGHNTVSWYQQALGQGPQFIFQYYREEENGRGNFPPRFSGLQFPNYSSELNVNALELDDSALYLCASSFGDQIDRMKAFFGQGTRLTVV.

V gene TRBV11-2 combines with J gene TRBJ2-3, with 7 bases identical to TRBD2. The CDR3 runs 15 residues. V lost 3 bases to trimming and J lost 1 base; unmatched junction nucleotides: 4. Germline values: CDR1 SGHAT, CDR2 FQNNGV. Here the CDR3 reads CASSFAGVRTDTQYF. CDR3 in DNA: TGTGCCAGCAGCTTCGCGGGGGTTCGCACAGATACGCAGTATTTT.

The chain is built from TRBV9 and TRBJ2-7; D is uncertain. CDR3 size: 13 residues. The ends were cut back, 0 bases at V and 0 bases at J, with 4 bases in the middle. In germline, CDR1 is SGDLS, CDR2 YYNGEE. CDR3 DNA sequence: TGTGCCAGCAGCGTAGCTGCCTCCTACGAGCAGTACTTC. It specifies CASSVAASYEQYF. The variable domain in full, with the rest retrieved from reference TRBV9 and TRBJ2-7, is DSGVTQTPKHLITATGQRVTLRCSPRSGDLSVYWYQQSLDQGLQFLIQYYNGEERAKGNILERFSAQQFPDLHSELNLSSLELGDSALYFCASSVAASYEQYFGPGTRLTVT.

This sequence joins TRBV18 and TRBJ2-6; D is perhaps TRBD1 or TRBD2 (5 bases each). CDR1 KGHSH and CDR2 LQKENI come from the germline V gene. V was pared by 1 base and J by 2 bases, with 18 bases between. This CDR3 is 19 amino acids long. CDR3 protein: CASSPRLRGANPGANVLTF. CDR3 DNA: TGTGCCAGCTCACCACGTCTGAGGGGCGCGAATCCTGGGGCCAACGTCCTGACTTTC. Combining the CDR3 with reference TRBV18 and TRBJ2-6 gives the whole variable domain NAGVMQNPRHLVRRRGQEARLRCSPMKGHSHVYWYRQLPEEGLKFMVYLQKENIIDESGMPKERFSAEFPKEGPSILRIQQVVRGDSAAYFCASSPRLRGANPGANVLTFGAGSRLTVL.

This clonotype was recorded a few times. The CDR3 loop is CASSFSTTYEQYF. In DNA form, the CDR3 reads TGTGCCAGCAGTTTCTCGACAACCTACGAGCAGTACTTC. The genes are TRBV28 and TRBJ2-7; D not resolved. The CDR3 length is 13 residues. The V gene's germline CDR1 is MDHEN and CDR2 SYDVKM. V lost 3 bases and J 2 bases, leaving 8 bases between the germline ends.

The gene calls are TRBV21-1 and TRBJ1-2; the table's D call, TRBD1, was not checked against the DNA. TRBV21-1 is assigned pseudogene status. The CDR3 consists of 14 residues. The CDR3 DNA sequence: TGTGCCAGCAGCGCCCCCGACAGACTATATGGCTACACCTTC. Translated, it gives CASSAPDRLYGYTF.

As DNA, the CDR3 is TGTGCCAGTAGTATGGGCCACCAGACGGAAGCTTTCTTT. Translated, it gives CASSMGHQTEAFF. J is TRBJ1-1 and V is TRBV19; no reliable D call. Germline V gene lookup returns CDR1 LNHDA and CDR2 SQIVND (reference sequence). The length of the CDR3 is 13 residues. Trimming pared 3 bases from V and 8 bases from J, leaving 13 bases between.

This rearrangement joins TRBV5-5 to TRBJ1-1; D gene unclear. V shed 4 bases and J shed 6 bases, with 19 bases lying between them. Germline values: CDR1 SGHKS, CDR2 YYEKEE (reference sequence). The CDR3 runs to 15 residues. The CDR3 nucleotides are TGTGCCAGCAGCCTCTGGGTGGAGACCCAAGCTGAAGCTTTCTTT. It specifies CASSLWVETQAEAFF.

The V and J genes are TRBV4-3 and TRBJ2-3, with 8 positions matching TRBD1. Germline assignment: CDR1 LGHNA and CDR2 YSLEER. V lost 4 bases, J lost 2 bases, and 8 bases stayed unmatched. This CDR3 contains 16 residues. The CDR3, as DNA: TGCGCCAGCAGCCGATTGACAGGGGATATCACAGATACGCAGTATTTT. Its protein is CASSRLTGDITDTQYF.

This clonotype appeared once. The V call is TRBV7-9, the J call TRBJ1-3, with D possibly being TRBD1 (5 bases). Per germline, CDR1 SEHNR and CDR2 FQNEAQ (reference sequence). The CDR3 totals 14 residues. V lost 8 bases and J lost 0, with 11 bases in between. The CDR3 nucleotides read TGTGCCAGCGAGGACACGAGCTCTGGAAACACCATATATTTT. This codes for CASEDTSSGNTIYF.

CDR3 DNA sequence: TGTGCCAGCAGTTTACGCGGGAGGTACCATGAGCAGTTCTTC. This translates into CASSLRGRYHEQFF. V and J are TRBV28 and TRBJ2-1; 8 bases agree with TRBD2. After removal of 2 bases from V and 8 bases from J, the junction contained 5 bases not matched to a gene. In germline, CDR1 is MDHEN, CDR2 SYDVKM. The length of the CDR3 is 14 residues. The variable domain in full, with the rest retrieved from reference TRBV28 and TRBJ2-1, is DVKVTQSSRYLVKRTGEKVFLECVQDMDHENMFWYRQDPGLGLRLIYFSYDVKMKEKGDIPEGYSVSREKKERFSLILESASTNQTSMYLCASSLRGRYHEQFFGPGTRLTVL.

This clonotype was seen more than once but under ten times. V and J are TRBV7-2 and TRBJ2-3; 7 bases agree with TRBD2. The CDR3 extends over 14 amino acids. The trim removed 8 bases at V and 1 base at J, leaving 6 bases unmatched. Per germline, CDR1 SGHTA and CDR2 FQGNSA. The CDR3 is CASSRGWGTDTQYF. The CDR3 DNA is TGTGCCAGCTCGCGGGGGTGGGGCACAGATACGCAGTATTTT.

This chain joins TRBV12-3 or TRBV12-4 and TRBJ2-2; 7 positions agree with TRBD2. The CDR3 has 16 residues. J was trimmed by 6 bases and V by 7 bases; bases with no gene match: 14. The CDR3 region is CASIYGGGPSSGELFF. DNA of the CDR3: TGTGCCAGCATATACGGGGGAGGGCCCTCATCCGGGGAGCTGTTTTTT.

V is TRBV6-4 and J is TRBJ1-5, with unresolved D. This CDR3 has 15 residues. Germline-derived CDR1 and CDR2 are MRHNA and SNTAGT. V was trimmed by 3 bases and J by 0 bases, leaving 9 bases between them. The CDR3 here is CASSEDFNSNQPQHF. The CDR3 coding sequence is TGTGCCAGCAGTGAAGACTTCAATAGCAATCAGCCCCAGCATTTT.

A single count supports this clonotype. This rearrangement joins TRBV19 to TRBJ2-2; D possibly uses TRBD1 or TRBD2 (5 bases each). The CDR3 has 15 amino acids. V lost 1 base and J lost 4, with 10 bases in between. The germline CDR1 and CDR2 sequences are LNHDA and SQIVND (reference sequence). DNA of the CDR3: TGTGCCAGTAGTATAGTGCCCGGGGCCACCGGGGAGCTGTTTTTT. This gives the protein CASSIVPGATGELFF.

This clonotype has a handful of counts. This chain links TRBV5-1 with TRBJ1-5, with D uncertain. This CDR3 is 17 amino acids long. Germline CDR1 SGHRS, CDR2 YFSETQ. V gave up 4 bases and J gave up 0 bases, with 17 bases separating them. CDR3 bases: TGCGCCAGCAGCGGGCCGACACTTACTTATAGCAATCAGCCCCAGCATTTT. Translation: CASSGPTLTYSNQPQHF.

V and J are TRBV27 and TRBJ2-7; D remains unclear. Germline CDR1 MNHEY, CDR2 SMNVEV (reference sequence). The CDR3 spans 14 residues. The V end lost 5 bases, the J end lost 0 bases, and 11 bases lay between the germline ends. This chain's CDR3 is CASSIIPSSYEQYF. The CDR3 DNA follows: TGTGCCAGCAGTATTATTCCGAGCTCCTACGAGCAGTACTTC.